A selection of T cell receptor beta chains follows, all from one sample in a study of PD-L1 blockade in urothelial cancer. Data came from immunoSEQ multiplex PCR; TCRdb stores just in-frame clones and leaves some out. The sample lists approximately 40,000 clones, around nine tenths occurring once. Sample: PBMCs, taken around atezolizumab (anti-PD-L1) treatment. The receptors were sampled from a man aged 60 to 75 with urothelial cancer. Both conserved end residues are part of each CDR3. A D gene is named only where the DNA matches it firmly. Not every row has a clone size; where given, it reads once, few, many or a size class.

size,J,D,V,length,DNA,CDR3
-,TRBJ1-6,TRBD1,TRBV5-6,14,TGTGCCAGCAGCTTGGTTGGGGACAGTGAGGACCTCCACTTT,CASSLVGDSEDLHF
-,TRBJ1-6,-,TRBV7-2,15,TGTGCCAGCAGCCCCCCGGTGGGCTCAAATTCACCCCTCCACTTT,CASSPPVGSNSPLHF
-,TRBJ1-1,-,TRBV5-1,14,TGCGCCAGCAGCTCCGGGACACCGAACACTGAAGCTTTCTTT,CASSSGTPNTEAFF
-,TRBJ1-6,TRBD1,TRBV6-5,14,TGTGCCAGCAGAACCGGGACAGCCAATTCACCCCTCCACTTT,CASRTGTANSPLHF
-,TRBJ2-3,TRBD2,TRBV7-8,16,TGTGCCAGCAGCTTCTTGACTAGCGTGAGAACAGATACGCAGTATTTT,CASSFLTSVRTDTQYF
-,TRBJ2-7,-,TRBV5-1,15,TGCGCCAGCAGCTTTTTACTCGGGAAACTCTACGAGCAGTACTTC,CASSFLLGKLYEQYF
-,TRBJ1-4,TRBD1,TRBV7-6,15,TGTGCCAGCAGCTTAGGGACAGGGGGCCGGGAAAAACTGTTTTTT,CASSLGTGGREKLFF
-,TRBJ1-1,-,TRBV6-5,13,TGTGCCAGCAGCCAACAGGGTTGGACTGAAGCTTTCTTT,CASSQQGWTEAFF
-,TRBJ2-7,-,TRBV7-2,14,TGTGCCAGCAGCTTATCGGGACAAGCGTACGAGCAGTACTTC,CASSLSGQAYEQYF
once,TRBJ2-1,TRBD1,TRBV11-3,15,TGTGCCAGCAGCCCCCGGACAGGGGGAGACAATGAGCAGTTCTTC,CASSPRTGGDNEQFF
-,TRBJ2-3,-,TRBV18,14,TGTGCCAGCTCCCCGGGGACTGTCACAGATACGCAGTATTTT,CASSPGTVTDTQYF
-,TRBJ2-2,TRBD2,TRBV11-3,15,TGTGCCAGCAGCTCCCGGGGGGGAGTCACCGGGGAGCTGTTTTTT,CASSSRGGVTGELFF
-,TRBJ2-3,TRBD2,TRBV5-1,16,TGCGCCAGCAGCCCCTGGCGAGCGGGAGGGACAGATACGCAGTATTTT,CASSPWRAGGTDTQYF
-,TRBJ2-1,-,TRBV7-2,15,TGTGCCAGCAGCTTTGCCGGGGGATCCTACAATGAGCAGTTCTTC,CASSFAGGSYNEQFF
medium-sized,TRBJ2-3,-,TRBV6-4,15,TGTGCCAGCAGCCAAGGAGGCGGGGAGGCAGATACGCAGTATTTT,CASSQGGGEADTQYF
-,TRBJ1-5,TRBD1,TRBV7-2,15,TGTGCCAGCAGCCCGGGACAGTCTTTCAATCAGCCCCAGCATTTT,CASSPGQSFNQPQHF
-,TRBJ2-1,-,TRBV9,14,TGTGCCAGCGGTGAGAGGAGCTCCTACAATGAGCAGTTCTTC,CASGERSSYNEQFF
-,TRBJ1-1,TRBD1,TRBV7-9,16,TGTGCCAGCAGCTTAGGAAGGACAGGGGGAAGGACTGAAGCTTTCTTT,CASSLGRTGGRTEAFF
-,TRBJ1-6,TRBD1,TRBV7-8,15,TGTGCCAGCAGCTTAGTACAGGGGGCTCGATCACCCCTCCACTTT,CASSLVQGARSPLHF
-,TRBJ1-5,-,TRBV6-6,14,TGTGCCAGCAGCCTGCCCGGGGACAATCAGCCCCAGCATTTT,CASSLPGDNQPQHF
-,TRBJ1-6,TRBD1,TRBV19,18,TGTGCCAGTAGTTCACAAGCTCCCCCCGGACAGGGGAGTTCACCCCTCCACTTT,CASSSQAPPGQGSSPLHF
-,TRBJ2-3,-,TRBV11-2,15,TGTGCCAGCAGCTCTGGACAGAGGGGCACAGATACGCAGTATTTT,CASSSGQRGTDTQYF
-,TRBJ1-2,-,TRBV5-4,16,TGTGCCAGCAGCTTGGGTTTTTCATTGGCAGAATATGGCTACACCTTC,CASSLGFSLAEYGYTF
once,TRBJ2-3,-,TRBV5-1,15,TGCGCCAGCAGCGCCGGACTATCCCACACAGATACGCAGTATTTT,CASSAGLSHTDTQYF
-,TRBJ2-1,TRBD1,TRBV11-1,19,TGTGCCAGCAGCAGACGACAGGGGGACACACGATATGCTATCAATGAGCAGTTCTTC,CASSRRQGDTRYAINEQFF
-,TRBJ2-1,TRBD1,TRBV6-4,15,TGTGCCAGCAGACGACAGGGTAGCTCCTACAATGAGCAGTTCTTC,CASRRQGSSYNEQFF
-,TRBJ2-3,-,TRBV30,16,TGTGCCTGGACGGTCGGGCGGGGACCTAGCACAGATACGCAGTATTTT,CAWTVGRGPSTDTQYF
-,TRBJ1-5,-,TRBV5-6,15,TGTGCCAGCAGCTCTATGATCATCCCCAATCAGCCCCAGCATTTT,CASSSMIIPNQPQHF
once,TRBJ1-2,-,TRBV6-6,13,TGTGCCAGCACCCCCGGGACTGAGTATGGCTACACCTTC,CASTPGTEYGYTF
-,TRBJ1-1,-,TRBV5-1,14,TGCGCCAGCAGCTTGGGGGGCGGGAACACTGAAGCTTTCTTT,CASSLGGGNTEAFF
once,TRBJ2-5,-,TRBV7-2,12,TGTGCCAGCAGCTTTTGGGGCAAGACCCAGTACTTC,CASSFWGKTQYF
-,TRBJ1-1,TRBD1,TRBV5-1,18,TGCGCCAGCAGCCGCGAAGGTCAGGGGGAGTACGGTTACACTGAAGCTTTCTTT,CASSREGQGEYGYTEAFF
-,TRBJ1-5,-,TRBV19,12,TGTGCCAGTCGTTTCGTCGGTCAGCCCCAGCATTTT,CASRFVGQPQHF
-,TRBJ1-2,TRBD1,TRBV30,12,TGTGCCTGGAATGACAGGGGCTATGGCTACACCTTC,CAWNDRGYGYTF
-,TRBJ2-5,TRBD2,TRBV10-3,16,TGTGCCAGCTTACCGGGACTAGCGGGGATCCAAGAGACCCAGTACTTC,CASLPGLAGIQETQYF
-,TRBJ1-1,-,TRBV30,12,TGTGCCCGCGGCCGGTTGAACACTGAAGCTTTCTTT,CARGRLNTEAFF
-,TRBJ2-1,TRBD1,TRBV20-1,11,TGCAGTGCCGGACAGGGGAATGAGCAGTTCTTC,CSAGQGNEQFF
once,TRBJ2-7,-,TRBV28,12,TGTGCCAGCAGATTACAGGACTACGAGCAGTACTTC,CASRLQDYEQYF
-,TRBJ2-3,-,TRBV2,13,TGTGCCAGCAGTCCCCCCTTCACAGATACGCAGTATTTT,CASSPPFTDTQYF